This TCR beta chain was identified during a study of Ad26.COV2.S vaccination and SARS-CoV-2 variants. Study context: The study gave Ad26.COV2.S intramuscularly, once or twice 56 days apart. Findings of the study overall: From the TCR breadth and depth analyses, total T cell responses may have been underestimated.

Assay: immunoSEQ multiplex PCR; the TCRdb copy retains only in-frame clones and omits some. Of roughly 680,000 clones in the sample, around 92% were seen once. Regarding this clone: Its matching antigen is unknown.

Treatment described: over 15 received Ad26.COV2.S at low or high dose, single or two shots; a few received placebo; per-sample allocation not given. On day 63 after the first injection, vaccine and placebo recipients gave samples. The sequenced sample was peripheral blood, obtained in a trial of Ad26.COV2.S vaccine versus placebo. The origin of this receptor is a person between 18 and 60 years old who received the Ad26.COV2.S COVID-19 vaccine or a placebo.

CDR3 loop: CASSLLSTSGRFNTGELFF. The DNA for the CDR3 is TGTGCCAGTAGTTTGTTATCGACTAGCGGGAGGTTTAACACCGGGGAGCTGTTTTTT. The rearrangement links TRBV19 to TRBJ2-2, with 13 nucleotides matching TRBD2. Per germline, CDR1 LNHDA and CDR2 SQIVND (reference sequence). The ends lost 5 bases at V and 2 bases at J; junction bases unmatched: 11. This CDR3 is built from 19 residues.